These 5 T cell receptor beta chains were all obtained from the same sample, sequenced in a study of blood T cell repertoires in COVID-19. The protocol was immunoSEQ multiplex PCR, while the TCRdb copy is restricted to in-frame clones and leaves out a portion. The sample lists fewer than 150,000 clones, 84% occurring once. The specimen was peripheral blood. The receptors originated from a human donor in a cohort sampled during active COVID-19.

The chain joins TRBV4-2 to TRBJ1-2, with no clear D. With 1 base removed from V and 4 bases from J, the gap between germline ends came to 10 bases. Germline CDR1 reads LGHNA; CDR2 reads YNFKEQ. The CDR3 sequence is 14 residues long. The CDR3 nucleotides are TGTGCCAGCAGCCAAGTAACGAGTTCCTATGGCTACACCTTC. Translated, it gives CASSQVTSSYGYTF.

V is TRBV5-1 and J is TRBJ1-2; D is perhaps TRBD1 (5 bases). Trimming took 0 bases from V and 4 from J, leaving 13 bases between them. This CDR3 comprises 15 residues. In germline, CDR1 is SGHRS, CDR2 YFSETQ. This CDR3 is CASSLVGVGTYGYTF. The CDR3 nucleotides are TGCGCCAGCAGCTTGGTAGGGGTTGGTACCTATGGCTACACCTTC.

V gene TRBV19 combines with J gene TRBJ2-2; 8 bases fit TRBD1. Losses at the gene ends were 4 bases for V and 3 bases for J; bases not matched to a gene: 7. Per germline, CDR1 LNHDA and CDR2 SQIVND (reference sequence). This CDR3 comprises 16 residues. CDR3 bases: TGTGCCAGTAGTAGCAGGACAGGGACCCACACCGGGGAGCTGTTTTTT. Protein product: CASSSRTGTHTGELFF.

The rearrangement uses TRBV5-1 and TRBJ1-5; D uncertain. V was cut by 0 bases and J by 2 bases, with 6 bases left in between. CDR3 length: 14 amino acids. Germline V gene lookup returns CDR1 SGHRS and CDR2 YFSETQ. In nucleotides, the CDR3 is TGCGCCAGCAGCTTGGGGGAGGGCAATCAGCCCCAGCATTTT. Translation: CASSLGEGNQPQHF.

The chain joins TRBV2 to TRBJ1-2; 8 positions agree with TRBD1. From germline, CDR1 is SNHLY and CDR2 FYNNEI. The CDR3 contains 16 residues. V lost 7 bases, J lost 8 bases, and 18 bases stayed unmatched. The CDR3 is CASKEPVRTGKMGYTF. The CDR3 coding sequence is TGTGCCAGCAAAGAACCCGTTAGGACAGGGAAGATGGGCTACACCTTC.